This passage covers 11 T cell receptor beta chains from one sample sequenced in a study of response to subunit inactivated influenza vaccine. TCRdb fed the RT-PCR reads into MiXCR, producing one record per CDR3 protein. Altogether some 500,000 distinct CDR3 sequences are present, about 25% being singletons, with the ten largest covering around 1.8%. Sequenced material: CD4+ T cells sorted from PBMCs, taken more than 4 days after vaccination. The receptors come from a man in his forties or fifties who received an inactivated influenza vaccine.

This clonotype appeared a single time. V gene TRBV7-9 combines with J gene TRBJ2-1, with D perhaps matching TRBD2 (6 bases). Trimming shortened V by 5 bases and J by 5 bases, and 13 bases separated the two germline ends. Germline assignment: CDR1 SEHNR and CDR2 FQNEAQ (reference sequence). The CDR3 contains 14 residues. CDR3 loop: CASSIRDWDNEQFF. In nucleotides, the CDR3 is TGTGCCAGCAGCATCCGGGACTGGGACAATGAGCAGTTCTTC.

A few counts support this clonotype. The rearrangement joins TRBV29-1 to TRBJ2-3; D is ambiguous. Germline V gene lookup returns CDR1 SQVTM and CDR2 ANQGSEA. V was cut by 6 bases and J by 4 bases, with 20 bases left in between. The CDR3 loop spans 15 amino acids. CDR3 residues: CSVEQGFDTPDTQYF. The CDR3 DNA follows: TGCAGCGTAGAGCAAGGGTTTGACACCCCAGATACGCAGTATTTT.

This clonotype was seen more than once but under ten times. The V and J genes are TRBV12-3 or TRBV12-4 and TRBJ2-3; D perhaps matches TRBD1 (5 bases). The length of the CDR3 is 19 residues. The V and J ends lost 2 bases and 2 bases respectively, with 23 bases between them. CDR3 sequence: CASSLIELWGPPHTDTQYF. The CDR3 region has the DNA TGTGCCAGCAGTTTAATCGAACTCTGGGGCCCCCCACACACAGATACGCAGTATTTT.

This clonotype was detected a few times. The rearrangement joins TRBV6-5 to TRBJ2-1; no clear D. V shed 4 bases and J shed 10 bases, with 17 bases lying between them. Germline loops: CDR1 MNHEY, CDR2 SVGAGI. This CDR3 comprises 14 residues. The CDR3 region is CASSSPDGTREQFF. The CDR3 coding sequence is TGTGCCAGCAGTTCCCCTGACGGCACAAGGGAGCAGTTCTTC.

This chain uses TRBV29-1 with TRBJ2-3, with D perhaps TRBD1 or TRBD2 (5 bases each). With 6 bases removed from V and 6 bases from J, the gap between germline ends came to 13 bases. In germline, CDR1 is SQVTM, CDR2 ANQGSEA. This CDR3 has 12 amino acids. The DNA of the CDR3 is TGCAGCGTGGCCCTGGGGGTGGATACGCAGTATTTT. Translating gives CSVALGVDTQYF.

This clonotype was seen more than once but under ten times. The rearrangement uses TRBV20-1 and TRBJ2-2; no reliable D call. The length of the CDR3 is 13 residues. Trimming shortened V by 6 bases and J by 5 bases, and 13 bases separated the two germline ends. From germline, CDR1 is DFQATT and CDR2 SNEGSKA (reference sequence). CDR3 DNA sequence: TGCAGTGCCACCAACAGAGCGACCGGGGAGCTGTTTTTT. Encoded protein: CSATNRATGELFF.

This clonotype came up many times. The chain links TRBV20-1 to TRBJ2-1; D uncertain. The germline V and J ends were trimmed by 3 bases and 4 bases, with 1 base remaining between them. The CDR3 is made up of 10 amino acids. Germline V gene lookup returns CDR1 DFQATT and CDR2 SNEGSKA (reference sequence). CDR3 nucleotides: TGCAGTGCTAGGTACAATGAGCAGTTCTTC. Amino acids: CSARYNEQFF.

This clonotype was counted ten times or more. The V and J genes are TRBV12-3 or TRBV12-4 and TRBJ1-6; TRBD1 might be the D (5 bases). V was clipped by 5 bases and J by 10 bases, with 12 bases between them. CDR3 length: 13 amino acids. The CDR3 here is CASSGRVGSPLHF. CDR3 nucleotides: TGTGCCAGCAGTGGCAGGGTAGGGTCACCCCTCCACTTT.

This chain uses TRBV7-9 with TRBJ2-1; no clear D. The CDR3 spans 13 residues. Germline V gene data show CDR1 as SEHNR and CDR2 as FQNEAQ (reference sequence). Trimming cost V 3 bases and J 8 bases, with 11 bases left between them. The CDR3 bases are TGTGCCAGCAGCTTGAGGACCATAGATGAGCAGTTCTTC. It yields the protein CASSLRTIDEQFF.

V usage is TRBV5-1 and J usage is TRBJ1-1, with TRBD1 as a possible D gene (5 bases). The CDR3 length is 14 residues. V was clipped by 8 bases and J by 1 base, with 15 bases between them. Germline V gives CDR1 SGHRS, CDR2 YFSETQ. In DNA form, the CDR3 reads TGCGCCAGTAAACGGGACTCAGGGAACACTGAAGCTTTCTTT. Its protein is CASKRDSGNTEAFF.

The rearrangement links TRBV6-5 to TRBJ2-7, with D perhaps given as TRBD1 or TRBD2 (5 bases each). Germline assignment: CDR1 MNHEY and CDR2 SVGAGI. The CDR3 runs 15 residues. The germline V and J ends were trimmed by 2 bases and 5 bases, with 16 bases remaining between them. The CDR3 DNA reads as TGTGCCAGCAGTTACGGTTTGGGGGTGGTCGACGAGCAGTACTTC. Protein: CASSYGLGVVDEQYF.